A selection of T cell receptor beta chains follows, all from one sample in a study of blood T cell repertoires in COVID-19. Measured with immunoSEQ multiplex PCR; TCRdb has only the in-frame clones, and not every one. This table holds 200,000 to 250,000 clones, about nine tenths found once. The sequenced sample consisted of peripheral blood. All receptors derive from a woman aged 55-75 years with acute or convalescent COVID-19. The CDR3 runs from the conserved cysteine through the conserved F or W. Rows may omit the clone size; those that give it use once, few, many or a size class.

v_call clone_size cdr3_aa
TRBV24-1 once CATRETGVTGELFF
TRBV19 - CASSRTGSNSPLHF
TRBV18 - CASSPYGDTQYF
TRBV30 few CAWKGGGYTGELFF
TRBV6-5 - CASSYDAGQGTDTQYF
TRBV9 - CASSETQGMNTEAFF
TRBV18 - CASSPSSSVPYEQYF
TRBV12-3/TRBV12-4 - CASTSGFYNEQFF
TRBV28 - CASSLDAFTSYEQYF
TRBV6-5 once CASSQTGGVEKLFF
TRBV2 - CASIDQQGARSSPLHF
TRBV19 - CASSTVRDRLILAKNIQYF
TRBV25-1 - CASSEYNQGDTQYF
TRBV5-1 - CASSLEAGIGSQYF
TRBV30 once CAWSLTGLYRNQPQHF
TRBV6-6 - CASSPTGGRQPQHF
TRBV19 - CASRIQGSNQPQHF
TRBV29-1 - CSVGLGRNNEQFF
TRBV11-2 - CASSLEAFEQFF
TRBV9 - CASSPLAGGNEKLFF
TRBV18 - CASSLGTGNTEAFF
TRBV14 few CASSRFQGVPLHF
TRBV3-1/TRBV3-2 - CASSQNGKTQYF
TRBV20-1 - CSASWGDRETQYF
TRBV5-1 - CASSPGGSGTEAFF
TRBV5-1 few CASSLGRGQGVDGYTF
TRBV6-5 - CASSLAGGGNEQFF
TRBV4-1 - CASAPWRGGGETQYF
TRBV5-3 - CARSLTKKGTDPYEQYF
TRBV6-5 - CASNRQEPNQPQHF
TRBV29-1 - CSVPGGGAEAFF
TRBV4-1 - CASSQATGGLDTQYF